The clone carrying this T cell receptor beta chain occurred a few times. Sequencing templates came from extracted RNA that was reverse transcribed into cDNA. Clones were read by immunoSEQ multiplex PCR, and TCRdb kept only the in-frame ones, dropping some. The top ten clones hold over 15% of a sample with about 130,000 clones, 49% of them seen once. This sample was taken from a study of CD8+ T cells in alopecia areata. Germline V gene sequence: CDR1 SGHTA, CDR2 FQGTGA. This CDR3 is built from 16 residues. V shed 2 bases and J shed 0 bases, with 13 bases lying between them. This rearrangement joins TRBV7-3 to TRBJ1-2; D perhaps matches TRBD1 (5 bases). The specimen was CD8+ T cells sorted from blood, collected at week 0. The sequence was obtained from a human donor with alopecia areata. Here the CDR3 reads CASSLAGVQANYGYTF. The CDR3 DNA sequence: TGTGCCAGCAGCTTAGCGGGGGTCCAGGCTAACTATGGCTACACCTTC.